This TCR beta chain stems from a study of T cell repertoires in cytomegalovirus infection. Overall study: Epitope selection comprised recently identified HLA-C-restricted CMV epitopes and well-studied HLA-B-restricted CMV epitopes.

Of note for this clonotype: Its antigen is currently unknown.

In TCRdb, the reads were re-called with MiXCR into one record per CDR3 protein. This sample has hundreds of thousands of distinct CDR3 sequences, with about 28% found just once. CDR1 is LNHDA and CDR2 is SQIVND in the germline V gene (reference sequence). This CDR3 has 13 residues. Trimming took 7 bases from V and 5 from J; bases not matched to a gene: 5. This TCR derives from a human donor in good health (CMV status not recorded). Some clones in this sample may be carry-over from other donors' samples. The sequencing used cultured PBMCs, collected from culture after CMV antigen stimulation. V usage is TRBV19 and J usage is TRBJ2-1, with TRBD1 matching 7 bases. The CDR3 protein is CASKQGQHNEQFF. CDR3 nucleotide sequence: TGTGCCAGTAAGCAGGGACAGCACAATGAGCAGTTCTTC. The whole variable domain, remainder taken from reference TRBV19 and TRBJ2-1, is DGGITQSPKYLFRKEGQNVTLSCEQNLNHDAMYWYRQDPGQGLRLIYYSQIVNDFQKGDIAEGYSVSREKKESFPLTVTSAQKNPTAFYLCASKQGQHNEQFFGPGTRLTVL.